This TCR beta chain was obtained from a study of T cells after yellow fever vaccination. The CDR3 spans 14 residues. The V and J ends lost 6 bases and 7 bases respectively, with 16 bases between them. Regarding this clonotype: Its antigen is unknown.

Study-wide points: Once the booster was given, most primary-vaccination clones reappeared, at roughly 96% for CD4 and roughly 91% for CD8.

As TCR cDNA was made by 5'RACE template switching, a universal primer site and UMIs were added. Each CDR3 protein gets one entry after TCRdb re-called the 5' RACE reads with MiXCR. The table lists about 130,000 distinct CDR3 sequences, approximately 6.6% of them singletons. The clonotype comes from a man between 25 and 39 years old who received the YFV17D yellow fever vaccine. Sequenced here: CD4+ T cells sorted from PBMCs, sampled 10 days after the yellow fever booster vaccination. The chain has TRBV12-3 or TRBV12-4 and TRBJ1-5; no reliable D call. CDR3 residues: CASSPVEGGQPQHF. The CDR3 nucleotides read TGTGCCAGCAGCCCGGTGGAGGGCGGCCAGCCCCAGCATTTT.